This TCR beta chain was recovered during a study of blood T cell repertoires in COVID-19. Ages ranged from about 18 to 89 years, with residence in fewer than 25 US areas. Exposed enrollees encountered a COVID-19 case at some point within 2 weeks before study entry. Authors' processing steps: Reference gene primer amplification in the assay estimated nucleated cell counts. Libraries were prepared by immunoSEQ multiplex PCR; TCRdb keeps only in-frame clonotypes and omits some of them. The D gene and trimming were derived from the DNA, and the V and J assignments and clone size from that table. This sample has some 300,000 clones, with under 90% found just once. The source of this sequence is a woman between 50 and 59 years old who had been exposed to COVID-19. Sequencing was performed on PBMCs or T cells enriched from blood (not recorded which).

CDR3 amino acids: CASSKGGTQETQYF. The CDR3 DNA follows: TGTGCCAGTAGTAAGGGGGGGACCCAAGAGACCCAGTACTTC. The chain joins TRBV19 to TRBJ2-5; tentative D call: TRBD2 (7 bases). The CDR3 totals 14 residues. CDR1 is LNHDA and CDR2 is SQIVND in the germline V gene (reference sequence). V was shortened by 4 bases and J by 1 base, with 10 bases between the two germline ends.